This record covers a single TCR beta chain. These data belong to a study of blood T cell repertoires in COVID-19. The data were produced by immunoSEQ multiplex PCR, yet TCRdb's version contains in-frame clones alone and is incomplete. This sample has 35,000 to 45,000 clones, with 70% to 90% found just once. The junction had 7 bases not matched to a gene; V was cut back by 4 bases and J by 3 bases. Looked up from germline, CDR1 is SGHDT and CDR2 is YYEEEE. The CDR3 totals 15 residues. This sequence originates from a human donor in a cohort sampled during active COVID-19. Specimen: peripheral blood. The gene calls are TRBV5-6 and TRBJ2-7; 10 bases match TRBD1. The CDR3 loop is CASSRGTGVSYEQYF. CDR3 nucleotide sequence: TGTGCCAGCAGCCGGGGGACAGGGGTTAGCTACGAGCAGTACTTC.